What follows describes a single T cell receptor beta chain. Its antigen is currently not known. The record has no base qualities; no much larger clone is one base away. The CDR3 starts with the cysteine, ends with the phenylalanine, and has 14 residues. Solely the CDR3 DNA is kept, with 42 bases framed from the first base. The germline V gene (reference sequence) sets CDR1 to MNHNY and CDR2 to SVGAGI. The V and J ends are trimmed by 6 bases and 9 bases, leaving 18 bases between them. Systemically healthy Caucasian individuals from Russia, 35 to 50 in total and aged about 6 to 100 years, were included as donors. Each donor gave around 9.8 milliliters of peripheral blood, collected into EDTA-treated Vacutainer tubes. PBMCs were isolated by Ficoll-Paque density-gradient centrifugation, with at least 7 million obtained per sample. Total RNA, at least 5.5 micrograms per sample, was extracted from PBMCs with Trizol reagent. For every donor, flow cytometry on a PBMC aliquot measured the percentage of naive CD45RAhigh/CD27high T cells.

The entry originates in a study of blood T cells in healthy people across ages (dated by TCRdb to 2013 to 2016). Broadly, across the study: In model experiments, template switching captured about one uniquely barcoded TCR beta cDNA molecule for every two T cells. Donors of different ages were randomly distributed across sequencing lanes to avoid experimental bias. Using the same blood draw, the study looked at two additional independent replicas of 1 million unique cDNA reads for two donors, one aged 18 to 30 and the other aged 80 or older. Using deep sequencing normalized with unique cDNA molecular identifiers, the study measured how TCR beta repertoire diversity changes with age. The donors were split into four age groups: young (average approximately 16 years), middle-aged (nearly 40), aged (62) and long-lived (over 80). The research as a whole found: Estimates of total diversity based on one million sequenced T cells were considered lower bounds and underestimates. The long-lived group showed more naive CD4+ T cells, fewer expanded clones and increased TCR diversity than the aged group, suggesting age selection. Observed TCR beta diversity per million T cells fell roughly linearly with age, and a significant reduction was already apparent by age roughly 40. Observed TCR beta diversity correlated strongly with the percentage of naive T cells measured by flow cytometry. Since profiling was done on bulk unsorted PBMCs, naive and antigen-experienced compartments could not be conclusively compared. Because donor CMV infection status was unknown, age-related changes in expanded clonotypes were potentially confounded.

Receptors were amplified or captured by 5' RACE. Sequenced using an Illumina HiSeq 2500. A second PCR of 7 to 11 cycles was performed with a sample-barcoded 5' primer and a J-beta primer mix. A unique molecular identifier was introduced onto each TCR beta cDNA molecule by a template-switch 5' adaptor carrying 12 random nucleotides. At least 2.5 million CDR3-containing paired-end reads were obtained from each sample. First-strand cDNA was synthesized from all RNA with the Mint cDNA synthesis kit, primed by a TRBC-specific oligonucleotide. Following uracil-DNA glycosylase treatment, all cDNA underwent a first 18-cycle PCR with the universal primers M1SS and BC2_uni_R. Under the source paper's analysis protocol: Normalization of each sample was performed by random selection of 1 million high-quality reads, each carrying a distinct molecular identifier. Reads with shared molecular identifiers were discarded instead of being binned into consensus sequences. CDR3 identification, clonotype clustering and error correction used MiTCR with a Q25 quality threshold and the strictest error-elimination algorithm. A nonparametric unseen species model with Euler transformation was used to estimate a lower bound on total TCR beta diversity. TCRdb reprocessing: public reads trimmed at Q25 with fastp, clones called with MiXCR, in-frame beta chains kept. Records with the same CDR3 protein are collapsed into one entry carrying the most frequent genes and DNA. Here the V and J calls rest on TCRdb's processing, not on the authors' analysis. For this sample the table gives over 1,200,000 distinct CDR3 sequences, of which roughly 64% were detected only once. Under 8.5% of the sample is held by the ten biggest clonotypes.

The receptor was isolated from a man younger than 35 in good health. The sample taken for sequencing was blood. The chain employs TRBV6-6 and TRBJ2-4, and perhaps TRBD1 as D gene, on 6 matching bases. The nucleotides read TGTGCCAGCAGCGTCGGACAGCTCCGGTCCATTCAGTACTTC. This yields the protein CASSVGQLRSIQYF.